This TCR beta chain was recovered during a study of blood T cell repertoires in COVID-19. Overall study context: Donors in the United States, Italy and Spain gave samples during acute or convalescent COVID-19. Nucleic acid was either cDNA or gDNA, and it came from T cells, B-cell-depleted T cells, or PBMCs.

CDR1 is LGHDT and CDR2 is YNNKEL in the germline V gene (reference sequence). CDR3 length: 14 amino acids. V trimming: 6 bases; J trimming: 13 bases; junction bases outside the gene matches: 8. Assay: immunoSEQ multiplex PCR; the TCRdb copy retains only in-frame clones and omits some. Of approximately 160,000 clones listed, 80% to 90% are singletons. This receptor was taken from a man aged 35-49 years who had recovered from COVID-19. Sequencing was done on a sample of peripheral blood. This chain links TRBV3-1 (or the pseudogene TRBV3-2) with TRBJ2-1; 14 bases align to TRBD2. For the CDR3, the DNA is TGTGCCAGCAGTTGGGGACTAGCGGGAGAGGGACAGTTCTTC. It encodes CASSWGLAGEGQFF.